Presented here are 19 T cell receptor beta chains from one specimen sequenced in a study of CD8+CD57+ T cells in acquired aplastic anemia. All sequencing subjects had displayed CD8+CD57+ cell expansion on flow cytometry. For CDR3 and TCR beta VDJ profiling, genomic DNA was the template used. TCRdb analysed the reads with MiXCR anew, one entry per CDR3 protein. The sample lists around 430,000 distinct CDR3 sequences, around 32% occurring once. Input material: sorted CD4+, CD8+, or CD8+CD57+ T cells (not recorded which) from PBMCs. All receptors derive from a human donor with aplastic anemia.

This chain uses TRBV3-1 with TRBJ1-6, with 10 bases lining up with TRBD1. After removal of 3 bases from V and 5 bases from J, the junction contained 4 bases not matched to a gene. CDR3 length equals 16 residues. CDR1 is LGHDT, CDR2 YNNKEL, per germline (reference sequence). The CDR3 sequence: CASSQTGGGNNSPLHF. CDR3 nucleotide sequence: TGTGCCAGCAGCCAGACAGGGGGCGGCAATAATTCACCCCTCCACTTT.

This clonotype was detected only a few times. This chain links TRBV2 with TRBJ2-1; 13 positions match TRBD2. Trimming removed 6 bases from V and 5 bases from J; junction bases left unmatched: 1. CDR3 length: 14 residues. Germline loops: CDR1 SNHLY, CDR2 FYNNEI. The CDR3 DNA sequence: TGTGCCAGCAGCGGACTAGCGGGGGACAATGAGCAGTTCTTC. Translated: CASSGLAGDNEQFF.

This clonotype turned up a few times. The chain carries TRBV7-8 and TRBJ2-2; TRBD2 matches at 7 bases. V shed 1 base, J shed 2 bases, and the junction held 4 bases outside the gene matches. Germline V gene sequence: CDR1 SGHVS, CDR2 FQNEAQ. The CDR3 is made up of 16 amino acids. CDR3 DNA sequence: TGTGCCAGCAGCTTAGGTCCAGCGGGAAACACCGGGGAGCTGTTTTTT. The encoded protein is CASSLGPAGNTGELFF.

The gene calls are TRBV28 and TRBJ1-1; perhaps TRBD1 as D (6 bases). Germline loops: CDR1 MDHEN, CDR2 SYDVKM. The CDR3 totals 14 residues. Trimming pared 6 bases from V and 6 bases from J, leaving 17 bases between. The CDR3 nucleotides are TGTGCCAGCAGCCGAGCCGGGGGCGGTGCTGAAGCTTTCTTT. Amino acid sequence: CASSRAGGGAEAFF.

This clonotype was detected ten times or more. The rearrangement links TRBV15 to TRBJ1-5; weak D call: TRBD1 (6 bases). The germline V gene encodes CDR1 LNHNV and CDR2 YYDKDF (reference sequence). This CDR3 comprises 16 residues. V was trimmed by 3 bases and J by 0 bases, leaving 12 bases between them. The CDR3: CATSRGAPFSNQPQHF. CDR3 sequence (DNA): TGTGCCACCAGCAGGGGGGCCCCGTTTAGCAATCAGCCCCAGCATTTT.

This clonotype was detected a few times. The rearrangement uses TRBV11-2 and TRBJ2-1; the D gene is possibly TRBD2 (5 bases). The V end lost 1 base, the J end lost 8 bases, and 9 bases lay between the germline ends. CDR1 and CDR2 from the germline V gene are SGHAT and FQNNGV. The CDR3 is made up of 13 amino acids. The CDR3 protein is CASSLGRGHEQFF. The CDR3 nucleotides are TGTGCCAGCAGCTTAGGTCGAGGGCATGAGCAGTTCTTC.

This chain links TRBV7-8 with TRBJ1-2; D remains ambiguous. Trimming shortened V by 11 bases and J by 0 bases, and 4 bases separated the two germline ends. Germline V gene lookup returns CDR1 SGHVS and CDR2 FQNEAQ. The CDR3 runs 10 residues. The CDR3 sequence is CAEANYGYTF. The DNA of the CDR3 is TGTGCCGAAGCTAACTATGGCTACACCTTC.

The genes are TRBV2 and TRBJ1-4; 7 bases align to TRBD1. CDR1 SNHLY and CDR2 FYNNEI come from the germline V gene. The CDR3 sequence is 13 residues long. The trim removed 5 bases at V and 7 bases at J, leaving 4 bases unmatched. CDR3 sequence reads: CASSQYRGEKLFF. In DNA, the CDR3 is TGTGCCAGCAGTCAGTACAGGGGTGAAAAACTGTTTTTT.

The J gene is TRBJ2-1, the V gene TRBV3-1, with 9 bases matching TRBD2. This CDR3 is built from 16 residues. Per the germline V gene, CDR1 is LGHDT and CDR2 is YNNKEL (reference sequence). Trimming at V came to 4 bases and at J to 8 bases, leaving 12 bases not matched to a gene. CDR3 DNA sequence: TGTGCCAGCAGCCCAGAGATAGCGGGAGAGGCGGATGAGCAGTTCTTC. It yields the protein CASSPEIAGEADEQFF.

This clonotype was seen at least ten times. The CDR3: CASSSPSGRRYNEQFF. The CDR3 DNA sequence: TGTGCCAGCAGCTCGCCTAGCGGGAGGAGGTACAATGAGCAGTTCTTC. The chain recombines TRBV11-2 with TRBJ2-1; 11 bases fit TRBD2. Germline V gene data show CDR1 as SGHAT and CDR2 as FQNNGV. CDR3 length: 16 residues. V was pared by 4 bases and J by 4 bases, with 6 bases of the junction left unmatched. Combining the CDR3 with reference TRBV11-2 and TRBJ2-1 gives the whole variable domain EAGVAQSPRYKIIEKRQSVAFWCNPISGHATLYWYQQILGQGPKLLIQFQNNGVVDDSQLPKDRFSAERLKGVDSTLKIQPAKLEDSAVYLCASSSPSGRRYNEQFFGPGTRLTVL.

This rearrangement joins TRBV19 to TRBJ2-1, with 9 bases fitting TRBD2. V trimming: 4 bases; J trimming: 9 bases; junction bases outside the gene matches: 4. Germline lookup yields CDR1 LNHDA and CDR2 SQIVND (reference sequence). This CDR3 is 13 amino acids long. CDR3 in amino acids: CASSSGRAVEQFF. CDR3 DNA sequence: TGTGCCAGTAGTAGCGGGAGGGCCGTTGAGCAGTTCTTC.

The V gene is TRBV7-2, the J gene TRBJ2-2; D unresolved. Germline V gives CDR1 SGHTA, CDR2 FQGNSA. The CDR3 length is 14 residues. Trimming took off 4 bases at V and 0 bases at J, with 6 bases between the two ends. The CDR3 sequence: CASSSDPNTGELFF. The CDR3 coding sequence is TGTGCCAGCAGCTCGGACCCGAACACCGGGGAGCTGTTTTTT.

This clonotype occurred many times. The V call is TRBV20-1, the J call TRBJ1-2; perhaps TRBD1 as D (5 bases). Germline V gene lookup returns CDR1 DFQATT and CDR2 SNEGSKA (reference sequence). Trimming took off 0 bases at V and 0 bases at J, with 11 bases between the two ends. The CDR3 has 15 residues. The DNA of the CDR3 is TGCAGTGCTAGAGATGGGGGTTTTGCTAACTATGGCTACACCTTC. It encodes CSARDGGFANYGYTF.

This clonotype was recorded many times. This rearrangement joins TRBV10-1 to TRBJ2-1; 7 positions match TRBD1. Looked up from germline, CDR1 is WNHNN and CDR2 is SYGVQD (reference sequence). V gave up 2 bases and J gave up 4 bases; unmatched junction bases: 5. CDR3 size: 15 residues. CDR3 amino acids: CASSEPRTGYNEQFF. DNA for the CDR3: TGCGCCAGCAGTGAGCCAAGGACAGGATACAATGAGCAGTTCTTC.

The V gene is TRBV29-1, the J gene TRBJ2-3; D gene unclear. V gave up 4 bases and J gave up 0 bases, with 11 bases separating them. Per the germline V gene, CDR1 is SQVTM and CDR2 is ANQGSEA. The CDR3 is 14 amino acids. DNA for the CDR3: TGCAGCGTTGGTGTGGCCAGGAGCACAGATACGCAGTATTTT. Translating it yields CSVGVARSTDTQYF.

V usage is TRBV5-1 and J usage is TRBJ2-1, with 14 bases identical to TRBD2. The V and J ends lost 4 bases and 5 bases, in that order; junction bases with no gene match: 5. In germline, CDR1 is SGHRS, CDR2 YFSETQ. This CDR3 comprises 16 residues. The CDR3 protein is CASSTGLAGGNNEQFF. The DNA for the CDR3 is TGCGCCAGCAGCACCGGACTAGCGGGGGGTAACAATGAGCAGTTCTTC.

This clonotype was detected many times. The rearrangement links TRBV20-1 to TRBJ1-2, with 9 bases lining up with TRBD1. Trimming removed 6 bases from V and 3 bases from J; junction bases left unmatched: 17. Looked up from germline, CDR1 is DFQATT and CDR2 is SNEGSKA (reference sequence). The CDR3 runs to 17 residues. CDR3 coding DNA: TGCAGTGCCCCAGGCGGGACAGGGAGGGGTTGGGACTATGGCTACACCTTC. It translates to CSAPGGTGRGWDYGYTF.

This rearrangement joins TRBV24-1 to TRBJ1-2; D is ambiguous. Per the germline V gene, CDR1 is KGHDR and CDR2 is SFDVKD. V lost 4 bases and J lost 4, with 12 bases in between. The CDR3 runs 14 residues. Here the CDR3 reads CATSDQLGVYGYTF. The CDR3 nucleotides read TGTGCCACCAGTGACCAACTGGGAGTCTATGGCTACACCTTC.

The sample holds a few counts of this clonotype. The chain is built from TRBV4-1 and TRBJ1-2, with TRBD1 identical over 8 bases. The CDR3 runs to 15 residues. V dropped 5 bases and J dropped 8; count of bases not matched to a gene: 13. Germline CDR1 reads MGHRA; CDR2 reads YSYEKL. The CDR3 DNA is TGCGCCAGCAGCGCCCCGGACAGGGTAGGGAACGGCTACACCTTC. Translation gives CASSAPDRVGNGYTF.